This entry lists 4 T cell receptor beta chains sequenced from one sample in a study of T cells in Graves' hyperthyroidism and ophthalmopathy (dated by TCRdb to about 2019). The method was multiplex PCR. Instrument used: Illumina HiSeq 2000. TCR beta CDR3 regions were amplified from RNA transcripts. The TCR CDR3 was subjected to a first round of RT-PCR using the HTBI primer set and the Qiagen OneStep RT-PCR kit. TCRdb cleaned the public reads at Q25 with fastp, built clones with MiXCR and kept in-frame beta chains. Each entry is one CDR3 protein sequence, shown with its most common DNA and genes. The sample contains about 840,000 distinct CDR3 sequences, about 38% of them found a single time. The ten largest clones represent roughly 8.3% of the sample. Sequenced material: blood. These receptors originate from a man aged 18 to 30 with Graves' hyperthyroidism.

This clonotype has more than one count but fewer than ten. This sequence joins TRBV7-2 and TRBJ1-4; D perhaps matches TRBD1 (6 bases). Germline V gene sequence: CDR1 SGHTA, CDR2 FQGNSA. V was trimmed by 2 bases and J by 10 bases, leaving 8 bases between them. The length of the CDR3 is 12 residues. In nucleotides, the CDR3 is TGTGCCAGCAGCTTAACCAGGGGAAAACTGTTTTTT. This translates into CASSLTRGKLFF.

CDR3 sequence reads: CASSLATSGGTQYF. DNA of the CDR3: TGTGCCAGCAGTTTAGCGACTAGCGGGGGGACCCAGTACTTC. This chain connects TRBV12-3 or TRBV12-4 to TRBJ2-5; 12 bases align to TRBD2. This CDR3 spans 14 amino acids. J gave up 7 bases and V 0 bases, and 0 bases lay outside the gene matches.

The chain recombines TRBV4-1 with TRBJ1-1; perhaps TRBD1 as D (5 bases). Per the germline V gene, CDR1 is MGHRA and CDR2 is YSYEKL. The CDR3 consists of 13 residues. With 0 bases removed from V and 8 bases from J, the gap between germline ends came to 10 bases. The DNA of the CDR3 is TGCGCCAGCAGCCAAGAGAGTGACAGCGAAGCTTTCTTT. It specifies CASSQESDSEAFF.

In its sample, this clonotype was seen a few times. The chain employs TRBV5-1 and TRBJ2-5, with D possibly TRBD2 on 7 matching bases. Looked up from germline, CDR1 is SGHRS and CDR2 is YFSETQ. The CDR3 consists of 14 residues. Trimming stripped 0 bases from V and 5 bases from J, with 11 bases between. CDR3 sequence: CASSLEGGSETQYF. In DNA, the CDR3 is TGCGCCAGCAGCTTGGAGGGGGGGTCCGAGACCCAGTACTTC.